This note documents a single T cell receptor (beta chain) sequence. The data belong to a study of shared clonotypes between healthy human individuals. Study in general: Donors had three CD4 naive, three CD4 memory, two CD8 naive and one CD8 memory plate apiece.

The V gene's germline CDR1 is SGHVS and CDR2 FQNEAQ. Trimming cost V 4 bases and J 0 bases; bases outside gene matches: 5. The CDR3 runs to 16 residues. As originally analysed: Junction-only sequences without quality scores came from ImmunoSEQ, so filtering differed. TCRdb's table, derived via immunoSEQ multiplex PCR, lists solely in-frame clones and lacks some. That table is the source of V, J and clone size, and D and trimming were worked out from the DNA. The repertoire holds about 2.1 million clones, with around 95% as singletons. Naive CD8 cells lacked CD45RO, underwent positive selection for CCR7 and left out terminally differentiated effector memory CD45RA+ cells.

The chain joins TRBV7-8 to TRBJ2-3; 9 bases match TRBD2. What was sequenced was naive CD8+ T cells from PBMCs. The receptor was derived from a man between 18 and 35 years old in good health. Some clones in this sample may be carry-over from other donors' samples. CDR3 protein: CASSSGLATSTDTQYF. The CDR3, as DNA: TGTGCCAGCAGCTCAGGACTAGCGACTAGCACAGATACGCAGTATTTT. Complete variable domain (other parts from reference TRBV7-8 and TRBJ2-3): GAGVSQSPRYKVAKRGQDVALRCDPISGHVSLFWYQQALGQGPEFLTYFQNEAQLDKSGLPSDRFFAERPEGSVSTLKIQRTQQEDSAVYLCASSSGLATSTDTQYFGPGTRLTVL.